The present entry profiles one TCR beta chain with its context. This CDR3 is built from 11 residues. Trimming took 5 bases from V and 7 from J, leaving 8 bases between them. Random-hexamer reverse transcription was applied to about 0.45 to 1 ug RNA. The authors amplified TCR beta CDR3 across 54 Vbeta and 13 Jbeta using immunoSEQ multiplex PCR. TCRdb re-derived calls from the immunoSEQ multiplex PCR reads in MiXCR, one entry per CDR3 protein. The table lists under 250,000 distinct CDR3 sequences, about 93% of them singletons, with 0.065% to 0.075% in the top ten. Stable or active relapsing-remitting multiple sclerosis, untreated and meeting revised McDonald criteria, defined the controls. This sample stems from a study of CD8 T cells in Susac syndrome.

Sequenced sample: CD4+ T cells from PBMCs. This chain links TRBV12-3 or TRBV12-4 with TRBJ1-1, with no clear D. The receptor was derived from a human donor with multiple sclerosis. CDR3 DNA sequence: TGTGCCAGCAGTCCCCGGGGTGAAGCTTTCTTT. Encoded protein: CASSPRGEAFF.